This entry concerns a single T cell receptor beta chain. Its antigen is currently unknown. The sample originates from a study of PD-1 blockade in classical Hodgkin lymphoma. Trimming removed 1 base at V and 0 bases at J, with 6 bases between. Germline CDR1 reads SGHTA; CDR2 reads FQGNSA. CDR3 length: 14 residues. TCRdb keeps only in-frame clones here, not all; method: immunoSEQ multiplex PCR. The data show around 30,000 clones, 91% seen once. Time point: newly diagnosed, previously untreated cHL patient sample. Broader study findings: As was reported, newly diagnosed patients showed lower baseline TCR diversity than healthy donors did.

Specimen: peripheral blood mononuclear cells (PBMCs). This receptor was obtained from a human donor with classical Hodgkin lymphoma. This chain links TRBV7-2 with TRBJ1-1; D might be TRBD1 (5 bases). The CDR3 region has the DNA TGTGCCAGCAGCTTAGGGGGGTTGAACACTGAAGCTTTCTTT. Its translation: CASSLGGLNTEAFF.